The sequence of this T cell receptor (beta chain) was determined in a study of control samples from healthy donors and cancer patients. V lost 2 bases and J 7 bases, leaving 6 bases between the germline ends. Germline CDR1 is MDHEN and CDR2 is SYDVKM. CDR3 size: 12 residues. The repertoire was sequenced with immunoSEQ multiplex PCR; TCRdb's copy has only in-frame clones and lacks some. This table has several thousand clones, almost 85% appearing once. The sequencing sample was made of formalin-fixed, paraffin-embedded tissue. The V and J genes are TRBV28 and TRBJ1-5; no definite D call. This TCR was sampled from a female donor with lung cancer. The CDR3 bases are TGTGCCAGCAGTTTAGAGGTCCAGCCCCAGCATTTT. Encoded protein: CASSLEVQPQHF.